This TCR beta chain is drawn from a study of blood T cell repertoires in COVID-19. About the study: The origin of the acute and convalescent COVID-19 samples was the United States, Italy and Spain. T cells, B-cell-depleted T cells, or PBMCs provided the cDNA or gDNA that served as material.

Original handling: Scientists estimated how many nucleated cells there were by amplifying reference gene primers. Libraries were prepared by immunoSEQ multiplex PCR; TCRdb keeps only in-frame clonotypes and omits some of them. From that table come the V and J calls and clone size; the DNA was used to work out D and trimming. Here the sample spans tens of thousands of clones, roughly 80% being singletons. Germline assignment: CDR1 SGHNT and CDR2 YENEEA. The V and J ends lost 4 bases and 5 bases, in that order; junction bases with no gene match: 2. The CDR3 loop spans 15 amino acids. The chain joins TRBV11-3 to TRBJ2-1, with 13 bases aligning to TRBD2. Sample: peripheral blood. This TCR derives from a human donor in a cohort sampled during active COVID-19. The CDR3 DNA reads as TGTGCCAGCAGCTCCACTAGCGGGGGGGACAATGAGCAGTTCTTC. Its translation: CASSSTSGGDNEQFF.